The rows below give T cell receptor beta chains drawn from one sample of a study of cytomegalovirus exposure and HLA in healthy donors. The method was immunoSEQ multiplex PCR; TCRdb's version includes in-frame clones alone and lacks a portion of them. Here the sample spans some 250,000 clones, 80% to 85% being singletons. Material for sequencing was PBMCs. The source of these receptors is an older woman in good health and CMV-seropositive. CDR3s include the opening cysteine and the closing phenylalanine or tryptophan. D genes are given only for firm matches. Some rows mark clone size as missing; the rest say once, few, many or name a class of expanded clone.

TRBV2	TRBJ2-1	NA	NA	TGTGCCAGCAGTGGATTCAGGGGTTCCTACAATGAGCAGTTCTTC	CASSGFRGSYNEQFF
TRBV7-9	TRBJ1-1	NA	few	TGTGCCAGCAGCCCCCCCATCGCCGAGACAGGCAACACTGAAGCTTTCTTT	CASSPPIAETGNTEAFF
TRBV7-9	TRBJ1-5	NA	NA	TGTGCCAGCAGCCCTCGGGAGGGCGATCAGCCCCAGCATTTT	CASSPREGDQPQHF
TRBV19	TRBJ2-1	NA	NA	TGTGCCAGTAGCCCGGACTCTGGGTCCTACAATGAGCAGTTCTTC	CASSPDSGSYNEQFF
TRBV19	TRBJ2-1	TRBD1	NA	TGTGCCAGTAGTACCCGACAGGGGAGTTACAATGAGCAGTTCTTC	CASSTRQGSYNEQFF
TRBV10-3	TRBJ2-5	NA	NA	TGTGCCATCAGCCCCCGGGAACAAGAGACCCAGTACTTC	CAISPREQETQYF
TRBV5-4	TRBJ1-2	NA	NA	TGTGCCAGCAGCTTGGTGGTGGCCGCCCAGGTGGGCTACACCTTC	CASSLVVAAQVGYTF
TRBV28	TRBJ2-3	NA	NA	TGTGCCAGCAGCCCCGGACAGATTAGCACAGATACGCAGTATTTT	CASSPGQISTDTQYF
TRBV7-9	TRBJ2-5	TRBD2	once	TGTGCCAGCAATCTCGCGGGGGACCAGTACTTC	CASNLAGDQYF
TRBV6-6	TRBJ1-6	NA	NA	TGTGCCAGCAATATCCGGCCCGGGTCTAATAATTCACCCCTCCACTTT	CASNIRPGSNNSPLHF
TRBV25-1	TRBJ1-2	NA	NA	TGTGCCAGCTTTGGGGGCGCAGGGGGCTACACCTTC	CASFGGAGGYTF
TRBV5-5	TRBJ2-5	TRBD2	NA	TGTGCCAGCAGCTCGGCTCCTAGCGGAAATCGTCGGGAGACCCAGTACTTC	CASSSAPSGNRRETQYF
TRBV4-1	TRBJ2-2	TRBD1	NA	TGCGCCACCAAAGACCTGGGACAGGTTAACGGGCTGTTTTTT	CATKDLGQVNGLFF
TRBV7-9	TRBJ2-6	NA	NA	TGTGCCAGCAGCCCGGGGGTACAAACTGGGGCCAACGTCCTGACTTTC	CASSPGVQTGANVLTF
TRBV9	TRBJ2-1	TRBD2	NA	TGTGCCAGCAGCGGGGCTAGCGGGCCTGAGCAGTTCTTC	CASSGASGPEQFF
TRBV13	TRBJ2-7	NA	NA	TGTGCCAGCAGCTTGGGGAGTAGCGGCTACGAGCAGTACTTC	CASSLGSSGYEQYF
TRBV30	TRBJ2-7	TRBD2	few	TGTGCCTGGAGTGTACAAGCGGGAGCCAGGTACGAGCAGTACTTC	CAWSVQAGARYEQYF
TRBV6-5	TRBJ2-2	NA	few	TGTGCCAGCAGTTGGTCGGGATTTGACACCGGGGAGCTGTTTTTT	CASSWSGFDTGELFF
TRBV9	TRBJ2-1	TRBD2	NA	TGTGCCAGCAGCGGGAGACTAGCGGGCTCCTACAATGAGCAGTTCTTC	CASSGRLAGSYNEQFF
TRBV15	TRBJ1-3	TRBD1	NA	TGTGCCACCAGCAGCCGGGACAGGAGCTCTGGAAACACCATATATTTT	CATSSRDRSSGNTIYF
TRBV5-1	TRBJ1-2	NA	NA	TGCGCCAGCAGCCACCACCGAGGAGATAACTATGGCTACACCTTC	CASSHHRGDNYGYTF
TRBV7-9	TRBJ2-1	NA	once	TGTTCCAGCAGCTTCAGGAATGAGCAGTTCTTC	CSSSFRNEQFF
TRBV5-6	TRBJ2-5	TRBD2	NA	TGTGCCAGCAGCTTGGTTCCAGCGGGAGAAGAGACCCAGTACTTC	CASSLVPAGEETQYF
TRBV6-5	TRBJ1-6	NA	NA	TGTGCCAGCAGTTACGATAGTACCAATAATTCACCCCTCCACTTT	CASSYDSTNNSPLHF
TRBV7-9	TRBJ2-2	NA	NA	TGTGCCAGCAGCCAGGTCGTAATAAACACCGGGGAGCTGTTTTTT	CASSQVVINTGELFF
TRBV19	TRBJ2-3	TRBD2	NA	TGTGCCAGTAATAAGGGGTGGCTAGCGGGAGTAGATACGCAGTATTTT	CASNKGWLAGVDTQYF
TRBV18	TRBJ1-1	NA	once	TGTGCCAGCTCACCACGGCAGGGCATGAACACTGAAGCTTTCTTT	CASSPRQGMNTEAFF
TRBV5-1	TRBJ1-1	NA	NA	TGCGCCAGCAGCTTGGAGGGGGTAAGATTGACTGAAGCTTTCTTT	CASSLEGVRLTEAFF
TRBV9	TRBJ2-1	TRBD2	NA	TGTGCCAGCAGCGTCAAGGGACTAGCGGGAGGAAGCTCCTACAATGAGCAGTTCTTC	CASSVKGLAGGSSYNEQFF
TRBV14	TRBJ2-1	TRBD2	NA	TGTGCCAGCAGCCAAGAAGGCCCGGGACTAGCAAGGCGCAATGAGCAGTTCTTC	CASSQEGPGLARRNEQFF
TRBV10-1	TRBJ2-3	TRBD2	NA	TGCGCCAGCAGTGCAATCAGCGGGAGAACAGATACGCAGTATTTT	CASSAISGRTDTQYF
TRBV10-3	TRBJ2-1	NA	few	TGTGCCACCCGACTAGAGCCTTCCTACAATGAGCAGTTCTTC	CATRLEPSYNEQFF
TRBV11-2	TRBJ2-2	TRBD2	few	TGTGCCAGCAGCTTAGTTAGCGGGAGGGCTGAGGCCGGGGAGCTGTTTTTT	CASSLVSGRAEAGELFF
TRBV5-1	TRBJ2-1	TRBD2	NA	TGCGCCAGTACCGGGACTAGCGGAAACAATGAGCAGTTCTTC	CASTGTSGNNEQFF
TRBV5-4	TRBJ1-2	TRBD1	NA	TGTGCCAGCAGCCAGACAGGGTCCTATGGCTACACCTTC	CASSQTGSYGYTF
TRBV7-6	TRBJ2-3	TRBD2	NA	TGTGCCAGCAGCTTAAATGCGGGAGGCACAGATACGCAGTATTTT	CASSLNAGGTDTQYF
TRBV11-2	TRBJ2-7	TRBD1	NA	TGTGCCAGCAGCTTGCCCCAGGGGGCGTACGAGCAGTACTTC	CASSLPQGAYEQYF
TRBV2	TRBJ2-7	TRBD1	NA	TGTGCCAGCAGTGACGGGACAGGGAGCCACGAGCAGTACTTC	CASSDGTGSHEQYF
TRBV5-1	TRBJ2-3	NA	NA	TGCGCCAGCAGCTTGGGACAGGACACAGATACGCAGTATTTT	CASSLGQDTDTQYF
TRBV4-2	TRBJ2-4	TRBD2	NA	TGTGCCAGCAGCCACGGGAGGGAGGGAGCGGGCTTCCGAGCCAAAAACATTCAGTACTTC	CASSHGREGAGFRAKNIQYF
TRBV30	TRBJ1-2	TRBD1	NA	TGTGCCTGGATTCCAAAAGGGGGCGACTATGGCTACACCTTC	CAWIPKGGDYGYTF
TRBV6-1	TRBJ1-4	NA	NA	TGTGCCAGCAGTGAAGCGCGGGGGGGGGTAAAAGAAAAACTGTTTTTT	CASSEARGGVKEKLFF
TRBV19	TRBJ1-5	NA	NA	TGTGCCAGTAACCCATACGGGTATAGCAATCAGCCCCAGCATTTT	CASNPYGYSNQPQHF
TRBV7-2	TRBJ2-1	TRBD2	NA	TGTGCCAGCAGCTTTGGGGTCAGTGGGAGGGCCTCAAATGAGCAGTTCTTC	CASSFGVSGRASNEQFF
TRBV7-9	TRBJ2-5	NA	few	TGTTCCAGCAGCCAGGAGGGGGAGACCCAGTACTTC	CSSSQEGETQYF
TRBV9	TRBJ2-7	TRBD1	NA	TGTGCCAGCAGCGAGGGGGACAGAACCTACGAGCAGTACTTC	CASSEGDRTYEQYF
TRBV9	TRBJ2-3	NA	NA	TGTGCCAGCAGCGTAAACCCAGCAAAGTGGGAGAGCACAGATACGCAGTATTTT	CASSVNPAKWESTDTQYF
TRBV5-1	TRBJ1-5	NA	NA	TGCGCCAGCAGCTTGGGGGAGAATCAGCCCCAGCATTTT	CASSLGENQPQHF
TRBV19	TRBJ1-2	TRBD1	NA	TGTGCCAGTAGTTCATCACAGGGGGCTGCCTATGGCTACACCTTC	CASSSSQGAAYGYTF
TRBV5-1	TRBJ2-1	TRBD1	NA	TGCGCCAGCAGCTCATCCGGGACAGGGGGCGGGGAAGAGCAGTTCTTC	CASSSSGTGGGEEQFF
TRBV5-6	TRBJ1-2	NA	once	TGTGCCAGCAGCTTGTTAGGCAGGGGCGGTCATGGCTACACCTTC	CASSLLGRGGHGYTF